These 18 T cell receptor beta chains were all obtained from the same sample, sequenced in a study of cytomegalovirus exposure and HLA in healthy donors (dated by TCRdb to 2016 to 2017). Libraries were made using the immunoSEQ multiplex PCR assay. A mixture of 60 forward primers for TCR Vbeta segments and 13 reverse primers for TCR Jbeta segments was used in the multiplex PCR. TCRdb limited this immuneACCESS table to in-frame rearrangements with V and J called. A share of clones is missing; checked studies link under half to unresolved V genes, and the rest is unexplained. This sample is represented by about 180,000 clones; 80% of them were singletons. Approximately 1.3% of the sample is taken by the ten largest. Sequencing was done on a sample of PBMCs. These receptors originate from a girl between 5 and 17 years old in good health and CMV-seropositive.

V and J are TRBV30 and TRBJ2-3; 14 bases match TRBD2. The CDR3 totals 15 residues. The V gene's germline CDR1 is GTSNPN and CDR2 SVGIG (reference sequence). V trimming: 3 bases; J trimming: 4 bases; junction bases outside the gene matches: 3. The CDR3 loop reads CAWRGLAGVPDTQYF. CDR3 sequence (DNA): TGTGCCTGGAGGGGACTAGCGGGAGTCCCAGATACGCAGTATTTT.

This rearrangement joins TRBV27 to TRBJ1-4; 8 bases align to TRBD1. CDR1 MNHEY and CDR2 SMNVEV come from the germline V gene (reference sequence). CDR3 length equals 17 residues. Trimming cost V 2 bases and J 5 bases; bases outside gene matches: 10. CDR3 nucleotides: TGTGCCAGCAGTTTACTATCCCCGACAGGGGTAAATGAAAAACTGTTTTTT. This codes for CASSLLSPTGVNEKLFF.

The V gene is TRBV19, the J gene TRBJ2-7, with 10 bases aligning to TRBD1. CDR1 LNHDA and CDR2 SQIVND come from the germline V gene (reference sequence). The ends lost 6 bases at V and 4 bases at J; junction bases unmatched: 9. The CDR3 totals 15 residues. CDR3 amino acids: CASSDTGQGLYEQYF. The CDR3 bases are TGTGCCAGTAGCGACACGGGACAGGGGTTGTACGAGCAGTACTTC.

The V and J genes are TRBV5-1 and TRBJ2-7, with 9 nucleotides matching TRBD2. Germline CDR1 is SGHRS and CDR2 is YFSETQ. V shed 4 bases and J 3 bases; nucleotides not matched to a gene: 8. This CDR3 has 15 residues. This chain's CDR3 is CASSPGTSSNYEQYF. The CDR3 DNA sequence: TGCGCCAGCAGCCCCGGGACTAGCAGCAACTACGAGCAGTACTTC.

This clone was detected a few times. The V and J genes are TRBV7-9 and TRBJ2-1; no clear D gene. V lost 0 bases and J lost 1, with 7 bases in between. Germline values: CDR1 SEHNR, CDR2 FQNEAQ (reference sequence). The CDR3 has 15 amino acids. The DNA for the CDR3 is TGTGCCAGCAGCTTAGCGGCGGAATCCTACAATGAGCAGTTCTTC. Protein: CASSLAAESYNEQFF. Based on the CDR3 plus reference TRBV7-9 and TRBJ2-1, the full variable domain is DTGVSQNPRHKITKRGQNVTFRCDPISEHNRLYWYRQTLGQGPEFLTYFQNEAQLEKSRLLSDRFSAERPKGSFSTLEIQRTEQGDSAMYLCASSLAAESYNEQFFGPGTRLTVL.

This sequence joins TRBV7-8 and TRBJ2-3, with D unresolved. Germline CDR1 is SGHVS and CDR2 is FQNEAQ. The CDR3 is 18 residues long. Trimming left V 1 base short and J 0 bases short, with 17 bases between. CDR3 protein: CASSLGSTSYLSTDTQYF. The DNA for the CDR3 is TGTGCCAGCAGCTTAGGCTCTACGAGCTACCTTAGCACAGATACGCAGTATTTT. The full variable domain, rest sourced from reference TRBV7-8 and TRBJ2-3, is GAGVSQSPRYKVAKRGQDVALRCDPISGHVSLFWYQQALGQGPEFLTYFQNEAQLDKSGLPSDRFFAERPEGSVSTLKIQRTQQEDSAVYLCASSLGSTSYLSTDTQYFGPGTRLTVL.

V is TRBV13 and J is TRBJ2-7, with a weak D call TRBD2 (6 bases). This CDR3 contains 16 residues. CDR1 and CDR2 (germline): PRHDT, FYEKMQ (reference sequence). Trimming left V 2 bases short and J 2 bases short, with 16 bases between. The CDR3 spells CASSLPGSHPPYEQYF. For the CDR3, the DNA is TGTGCCAGCAGCTTACCCGGGAGCCACCCTCCCTACGAGCAGTACTTC. Using reference TRBV13 and TRBJ2-7 for the parts outside the CDR3, the full variable domain is AAGVIQSPRHLIKEKRETATLKCYPIPRHDTVYWYQQGPGQDPQFLISFYEKMQSDKGSIPDRFSAQQFSDYHSELNMSSLELGDSALYFCASSLPGSHPPYEQYFGPGTRLTVT.

The gene calls are TRBV7-7 and TRBJ2-1; 7 bases are shared with TRBD2. There are 15 residues in the CDR3. With 1 base clipped from V and 7 bases from J, the junction kept 7 bases outside the gene matches. Germline V CDR1 and CDR2: SSHAT, FNYEAQ (reference sequence). CDR3 region: CASSLVQGGWNEQFF. The CDR3 nucleotides are TGTGCCAGCAGCTTAGTCCAGGGAGGGTGGAATGAGCAGTTCTTC.

The chain has TRBV6-6 and TRBJ1-5; 9 bases line up with TRBD1. CDR1 and CDR2 from the germline V gene are MNHNY and SVGAGI (reference sequence). CDR3 length: 14 amino acids. V was clipped by 6 bases and J by 7 bases; unmatched bases: 7. The CDR3 is CASREQGAAQPQHF. The CDR3 region has the DNA TGTGCCAGCAGGGAACAGGGGGCAGCGCAGCCCCAGCATTTT.

The chain recombines TRBV5-4 with TRBJ1-1; perhaps TRBD1 as D (5 bases). Trimming took 7 bases from V and 1 from J, leaving 8 bases between them. Germline V gives CDR1 SGHNT, CDR2 YYREEE (reference sequence). This CDR3 spans 12 amino acids. CDR3 DNA sequence: TGTGCCAGCCGAAGGGGGAACACTGAAGCTTTCTTT. It yields the protein CASRRGNTEAFF.

The CDR3 sequence is CASSFYQGAYEQYF. As DNA, the CDR3 is TGTGCCAGCAGCTTTTATCAGGGGGCCTACGAGCAGTACTTC. This chain uses TRBV11-2 with TRBJ2-7, with TRBD1 matching 7 bases. The V gene's germline CDR1 is SGHAT and CDR2 FQNNGV. V lost 3 bases and J lost 2; bases outside the gene matches: 4. CDR3 length equals 14 residues.

CDR3 sequence (DNA): TGCAGCGTTGGTTTCCGCGACGAGCAGTACTTC. As protein: CSVGFRDEQYF. The chain carries TRBV29-1 and TRBJ2-7; D not resolved. Germline-derived CDR1 and CDR2 are SQVTM and ANQGSEA. The CDR3 loop spans 11 amino acids. Trimming cost V 4 bases and J 5 bases, with 9 bases left between them.

The rearrangement joins TRBV27 to TRBJ2-3; D might be TRBD2 (5 bases). The CDR3 is made up of 13 amino acids. Germline V gene sequence: CDR1 MNHEY, CDR2 SMNVEV (reference sequence). V was clipped by 5 bases and J by 11 bases, with 17 bases between them. The CDR3 DNA is TGTGCCAGCAGTCTAGGACTGGCTCAGATGCAGTATTTT. This translates into CASSLGLAQMQYF.

About this clone: This CDR3 is also generated by other DNA sequences in the sample. This sequence joins TRBV6-4 and TRBJ2-1; 8 bases agree with TRBD2. The CDR3 totals 13 residues. Trimming took 2 bases from V and 6 from J; bases not matched to a gene: 0. Germline V CDR1 and CDR2: MRHNA, SNTAGT. The CDR3 nucleotides read TGTGCCAGCAGTGACGGGACTAGCAATGAGCAGTTCTTC. Amino acid sequence: CASSDGTSNEQFF.

This rearrangement joins TRBV11-2 to TRBJ2-5; a weak D match, TRBD1 (6 bases). This CDR3 comprises 16 residues. Germline CDR1 and CDR2: SGHAT and FQNNGV. V shed 1 base and J shed 1 base, with 13 bases lying between them. The CDR3 bases are TGTGCCAGCAGCTTAGGGAGGACAGACTTCCAAGAGACCCAGTACTTC. Its translation: CASSLGRTDFQETQYF.

This chain uses TRBV7-9 with TRBJ2-7; D gene uncertain. V was trimmed by 5 bases and J by 3 bases, leaving 8 bases between them. The CDR3 has 12 amino acids. The germline gives CDR1 SEHNR, CDR2 FQNEAQ (reference sequence). The CDR3 sequence: CASSPLRYEQYF. CDR3 nucleotides: TGTGCCAGCAGCCCACTCCGCTACGAGCAGTACTTC.

This chain uses TRBV15 with TRBJ2-3; 7 bases align to TRBD2. Germline loops: CDR1 LNHNV, CDR2 YYDKDF (reference sequence). The V segment lost 0 bases and the J segment 5 bases; nucleotides outside the gene matches: 8. The CDR3 has 16 residues. The CDR3 DNA reads as TGTGCCACCAGCAGAGATGGGGCGGGAGTAGTAGATACGCAGTATTTT. Protein sequence: CATSRDGAGVVDTQYF.

The V gene is TRBV21-1, the J gene TRBJ1-2; the D call in the table, TRBD1, was not verified against the DNA. TRBV21-1 is assigned pseudogene status. The CDR3 has 18 amino acids. Written as DNA, the CDR3 is TGTGCCAGCAGCACCCCTCCGGGACACCGGAACCCTTGGGATGGCTACACCTTC. Translation gives CASSTPPGHRNPWDGYTF.